The source of this T cell receptor (beta chain) is a study of cytomegalovirus exposure and HLA in healthy donors. Findings of the study overall: Reportedly, diagnosis of cytomegalovirus status by the classifier showed high specificity and sensitivity.

The PCR employed 60 Vbeta primers together with 13 Jbeta primers. The data were produced by immunoSEQ multiplex PCR, yet TCRdb's version contains in-frame clones alone and is incomplete. Altogether roughly 99,000 clones are present, approximately 80% being singletons, with the ten largest covering 15% to 20%. This clone showed up just once. Its specificity is not known. The CDR3 is 17 residues long. Germline V gene data show CDR1 as SGHTA and CDR2 as FQGNSA. Trimming pared 3 bases from V and 1 base from J, leaving 13 bases between. The sequence derives from a man in his 60s in good health and CMV-seropositive. The V call is TRBV7-2, the J call TRBJ1-6; D call uncertain. Sequenced input: PBMCs. This CDR3 reads CASSFAIGPSYNSPLHF. The CDR3 DNA reads TGTGCCAGCAGCTTCGCCATTGGGCCGTCCTATAATTCACCCCTCCACTTT.